A selection of T cell receptor beta chains follows, all from one sample in a study of cytomegalovirus exposure and HLA in healthy donors. Profiled with immunoSEQ multiplex PCR; TCRdb holds only in-frame clones, not every one. The sample has 150,000 to 200,000 clones, approximately 80% seen once. The sample was PBMCs. All receptors derive from a woman aged 40 to 49 in good health and CMV-seronegative. The conserved cysteine and the conserved F or W are not part of the CDR3 here.

V gene	J gene	CDR3 protein
TRBV4-1	TRBJ2-2	ASSQDEVGHENTGELF
TRBV13	TRBJ2-3	ASSSRTGTSGSVADTQY
TRBV19	TRBJ1-1	ASNPQGVNTEAF
TRBV4-1	TRBJ2-5	ASSLQLQGRETQY
TRBV10-3	TRBJ1-2	AISPGTGFMGYT
TRBV5-1	TRBJ2-1	ASSWGTSTNEQF
TRBV7-9	TRBJ2-3	ASSLSSGRALTDTQY
TRBV11-2	TRBJ2-1	ASSTQRLAAPNNEQF
TRBV5-5	TRBJ2-1	ASSFELAAGWVNEQF
TRBV9	TRBJ1-1	ASSVEDRGVSDTEAF
TRBV10-3	TRBJ1-1	AISQGNTEAF
TRBV9	TRBJ2-1	ASSVNPGGVYNEQF
TRBV7-8	TRBJ2-1	ASSLEGLAGDEQF